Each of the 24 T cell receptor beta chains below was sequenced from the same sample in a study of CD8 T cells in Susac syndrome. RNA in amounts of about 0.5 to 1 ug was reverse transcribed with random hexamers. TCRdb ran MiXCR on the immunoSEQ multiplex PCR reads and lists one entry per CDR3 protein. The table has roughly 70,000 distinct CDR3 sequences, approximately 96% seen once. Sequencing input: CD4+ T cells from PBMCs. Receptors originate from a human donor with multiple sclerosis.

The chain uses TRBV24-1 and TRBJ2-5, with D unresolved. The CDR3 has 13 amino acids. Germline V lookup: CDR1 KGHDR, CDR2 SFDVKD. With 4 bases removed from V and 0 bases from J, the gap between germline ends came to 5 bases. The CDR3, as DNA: TGTGCCACCAGTGACCCCAACCAAGAGACCCAGTACTTC. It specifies CATSDPNQETQYF.

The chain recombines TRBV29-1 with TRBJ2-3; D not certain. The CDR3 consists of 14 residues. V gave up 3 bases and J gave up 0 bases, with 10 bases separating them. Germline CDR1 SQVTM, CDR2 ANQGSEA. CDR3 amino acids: CSVDNGTSTDTQYF. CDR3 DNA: TGCAGCGTTGACAACGGAACTAGCACAGATACGCAGTATTTT.

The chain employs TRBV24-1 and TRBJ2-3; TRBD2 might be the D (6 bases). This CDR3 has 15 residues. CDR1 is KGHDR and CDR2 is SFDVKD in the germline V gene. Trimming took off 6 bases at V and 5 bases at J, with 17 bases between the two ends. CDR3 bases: TGTGCCACCAGTCCGGGAGCAGGTGGGAGAGATACGCAGTATTTT. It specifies CATSPGAGGRDTQYF.

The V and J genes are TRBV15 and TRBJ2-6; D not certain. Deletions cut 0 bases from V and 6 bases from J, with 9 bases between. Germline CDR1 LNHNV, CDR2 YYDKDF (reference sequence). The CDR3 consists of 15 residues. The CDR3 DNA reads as TGTGCCACCAGCAGAGACTCATTAAAGGCCAACGTCCTGACTTTC. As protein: CATSRDSLKANVLTF. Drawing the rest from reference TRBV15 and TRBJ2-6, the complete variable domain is DAMVIQNPRYQVTQFGKPVTLSCSQTLNHNVMYWYQQKSSQAPKLLFHYYDKDFNNEADTPDNFQSRRPNTSFCFLDIRSPGLGDTAMYLCATSRDSLKANVLTFGAGSRLTVL.

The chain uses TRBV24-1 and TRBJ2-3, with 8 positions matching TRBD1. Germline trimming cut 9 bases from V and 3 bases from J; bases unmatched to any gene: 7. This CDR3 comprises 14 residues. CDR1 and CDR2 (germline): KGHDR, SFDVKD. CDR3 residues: CATAPDRVTDTQYF. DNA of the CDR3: TGTGCCACCGCACCGGACAGGGTTACAGATACGCAGTATTTT.

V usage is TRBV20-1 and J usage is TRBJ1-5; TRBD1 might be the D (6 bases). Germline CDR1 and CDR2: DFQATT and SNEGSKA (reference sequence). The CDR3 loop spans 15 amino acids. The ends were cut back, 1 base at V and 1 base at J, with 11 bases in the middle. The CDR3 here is CSARAAQGSNQPQHF. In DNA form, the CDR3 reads TGCAGTGCTAGAGCGGCCCAGGGGAGCAATCAGCCCCAGCATTTT.

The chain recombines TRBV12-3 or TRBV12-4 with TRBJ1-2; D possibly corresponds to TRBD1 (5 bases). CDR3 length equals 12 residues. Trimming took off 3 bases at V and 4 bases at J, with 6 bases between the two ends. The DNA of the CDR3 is TGTGCCAGCAGTTTGGGGCTCTATGGCTACACCTTC. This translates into CASSLGLYGYTF.

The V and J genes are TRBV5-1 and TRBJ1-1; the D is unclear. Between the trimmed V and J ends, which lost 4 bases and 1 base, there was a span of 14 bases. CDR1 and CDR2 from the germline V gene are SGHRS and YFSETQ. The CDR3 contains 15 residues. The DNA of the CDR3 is TGCGCCAGCAGCCTCCACGGGGAATGGAACACTGAAGCTTTCTTT. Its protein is CASSLHGEWNTEAFF. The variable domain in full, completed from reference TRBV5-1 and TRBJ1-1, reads KAGVTQTPRYLIKTRGQQVTLSCSPISGHRSVSWYQQTPGQGLQFLFEYFSETQRNKGNFPGRFSGRQFSNSRSEMNVSTLELGDSALYLCASSLHGEWNTEAFFGQGTRLTVV.

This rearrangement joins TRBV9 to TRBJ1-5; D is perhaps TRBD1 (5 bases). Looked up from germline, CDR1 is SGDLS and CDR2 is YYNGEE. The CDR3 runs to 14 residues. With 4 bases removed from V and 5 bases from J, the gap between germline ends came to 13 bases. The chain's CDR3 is CASSPTGLDQPQHF. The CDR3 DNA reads TGTGCCAGCAGCCCAACGGGGCTTGATCAGCCCCAGCATTTT.

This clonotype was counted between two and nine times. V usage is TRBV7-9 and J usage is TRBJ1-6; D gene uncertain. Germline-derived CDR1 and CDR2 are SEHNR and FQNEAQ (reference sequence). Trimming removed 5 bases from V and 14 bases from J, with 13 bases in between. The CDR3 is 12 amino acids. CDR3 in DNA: TGTGCCAGCAGCCCGTCTGGGAGGTCCCTCCACTTT. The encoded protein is CASSPSGRSLHF.

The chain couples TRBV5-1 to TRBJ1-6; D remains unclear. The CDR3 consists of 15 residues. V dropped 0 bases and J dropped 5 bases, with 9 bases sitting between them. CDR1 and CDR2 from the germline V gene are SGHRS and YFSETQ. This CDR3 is CASSLEPGHNSPLHF. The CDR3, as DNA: TGCGCCAGCAGCTTGGAGCCGGGTCATAATTCACCCCTCCACTTT.

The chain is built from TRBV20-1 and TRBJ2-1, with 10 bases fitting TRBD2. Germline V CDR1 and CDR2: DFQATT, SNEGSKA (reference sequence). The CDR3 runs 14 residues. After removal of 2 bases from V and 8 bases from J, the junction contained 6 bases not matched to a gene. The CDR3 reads CSARRLAGADEQFF. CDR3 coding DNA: TGCAGTGCTAGAAGGCTAGCGGGGGCCGATGAGCAGTTCTTC.

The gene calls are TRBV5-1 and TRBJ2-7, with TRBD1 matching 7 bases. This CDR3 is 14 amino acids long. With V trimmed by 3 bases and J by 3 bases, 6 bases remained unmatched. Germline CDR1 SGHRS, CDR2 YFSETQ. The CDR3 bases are TGCGCCAGCAGCTCACAGGGGCCTCTCTACGAGCAGTACTTC. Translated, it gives CASSSQGPLYEQYF.

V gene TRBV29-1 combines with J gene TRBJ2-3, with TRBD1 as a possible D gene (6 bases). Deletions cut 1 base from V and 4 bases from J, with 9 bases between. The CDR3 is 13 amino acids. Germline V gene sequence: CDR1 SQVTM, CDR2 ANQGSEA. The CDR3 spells CSVEVTGPDTQYF. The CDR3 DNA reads TGCAGCGTTGAAGTAACAGGGCCAGATACGCAGTATTTT.

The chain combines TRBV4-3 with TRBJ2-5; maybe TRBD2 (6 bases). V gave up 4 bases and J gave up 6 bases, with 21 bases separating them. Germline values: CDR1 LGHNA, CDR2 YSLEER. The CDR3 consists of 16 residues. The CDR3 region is CASSPRWEHSGQTQYF. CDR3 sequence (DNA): TGCGCCAGCAGCCCCCGCTGGGAGCACAGCGGGCAGACCCAGTACTTC.

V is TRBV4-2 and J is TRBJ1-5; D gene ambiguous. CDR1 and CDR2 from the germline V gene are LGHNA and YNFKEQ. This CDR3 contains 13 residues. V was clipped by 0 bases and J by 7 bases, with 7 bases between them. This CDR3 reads CASSQDLVQPQHF. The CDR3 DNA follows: TGTGCCAGCAGCCAAGATCTGGTCCAGCCCCAGCATTTT.

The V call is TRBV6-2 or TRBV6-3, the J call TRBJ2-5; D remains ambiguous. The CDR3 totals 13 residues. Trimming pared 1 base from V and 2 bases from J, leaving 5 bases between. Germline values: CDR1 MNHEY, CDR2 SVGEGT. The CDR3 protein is CASSYLGQETQYF. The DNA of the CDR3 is TGTGCCAGCAGTTACTTGGGGCAAGAGACCCAGTACTTC.

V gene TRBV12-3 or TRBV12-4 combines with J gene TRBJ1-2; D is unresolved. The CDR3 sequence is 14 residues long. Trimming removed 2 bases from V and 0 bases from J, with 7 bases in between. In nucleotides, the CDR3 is TGTGCCAGCAGTTTAACGCCTACTAACTATGGCTACACCTTC. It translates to CASSLTPTNYGYTF.

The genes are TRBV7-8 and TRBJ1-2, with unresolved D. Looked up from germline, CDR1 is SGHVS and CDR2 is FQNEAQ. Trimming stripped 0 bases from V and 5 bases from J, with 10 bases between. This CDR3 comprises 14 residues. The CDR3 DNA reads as TGTGCCAGCAGCTTAGCGGGGTCAGGATATGGCTACACCTTC. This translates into CASSLAGSGYGYTF. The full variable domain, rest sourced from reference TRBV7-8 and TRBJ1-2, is GAGVSQSPRYKVAKRGQDVALRCDPISGHVSLFWYQQALGQGPEFLTYFQNEAQLDKSGLPSDRFFAERPEGSVSTLKIQRTQQEDSAVYLCASSLAGSGYGYTFGSGTRLTVV.

The CDR3 sequence: CASSPGDTGGTGELFF. For the CDR3, the DNA is TGCGCCAGCAGCCCCGGGGACACGGGGGGCACCGGGGAGCTGTTTTTT. The chain is built from TRBV5-1 and TRBJ2-2, with a weak D call TRBD2 (7 bases). V lost 4 bases, J lost 4 bases, and 17 bases lay in between. This CDR3 is built from 16 residues. Per germline, CDR1 SGHRS and CDR2 YFSETQ.

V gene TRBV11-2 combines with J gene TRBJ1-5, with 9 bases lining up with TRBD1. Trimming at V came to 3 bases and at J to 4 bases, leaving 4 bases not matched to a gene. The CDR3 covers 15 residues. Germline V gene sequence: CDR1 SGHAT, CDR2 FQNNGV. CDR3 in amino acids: CASSFGTGSNQPQHF. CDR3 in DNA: TGTGCCAGCAGCTTCGGGACAGGGTCTAATCAGCCCCAGCATTTT.

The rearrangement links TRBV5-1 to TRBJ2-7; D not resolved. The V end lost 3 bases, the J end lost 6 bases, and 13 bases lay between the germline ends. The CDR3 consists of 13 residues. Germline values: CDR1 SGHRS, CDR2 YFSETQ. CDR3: CASSSTLTGEQYF. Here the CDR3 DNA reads TGCGCCAGCAGCTCGACCCTAACGGGCGAGCAGTACTTC.

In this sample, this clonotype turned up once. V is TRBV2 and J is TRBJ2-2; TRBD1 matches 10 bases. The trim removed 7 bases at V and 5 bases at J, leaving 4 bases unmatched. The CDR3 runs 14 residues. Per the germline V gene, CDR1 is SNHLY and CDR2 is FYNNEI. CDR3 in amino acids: CASKGQGTTGELFF. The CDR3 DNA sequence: TGTGCCAGCAAGGGACAGGGGACAACCGGGGAGCTGTTTTTT.

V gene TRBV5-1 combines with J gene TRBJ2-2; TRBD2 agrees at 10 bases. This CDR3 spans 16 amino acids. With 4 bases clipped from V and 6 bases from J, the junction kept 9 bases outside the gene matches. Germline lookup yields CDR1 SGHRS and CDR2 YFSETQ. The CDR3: CASSLLAGVDSGELFF. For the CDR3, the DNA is TGCGCCAGCAGCCTCCTAGCGGGGGTAGATTCCGGGGAGCTGTTTTTT.